The subject of this entry is one TCR beta chain. Sequenced by immunoSEQ multiplex PCR; TCRdb stores in-frame clones only, minus some. The sample gives around 250,000 clones, around 79% of which show up once; about an eighth is in the top ten. CDR1 is SGHRS and CDR2 is YFSETQ in the germline V gene. Trimming removed 0 bases at V and 7 bases at J, with 13 bases between. The CDR3 covers 14 residues. These data belong to a study of control samples from healthy donors and cancer patients. The sequence derives from a woman aged 55-69 years with lung cancer. Material for sequencing was PBMCs. The chain employs TRBV5-1 and TRBJ1-1; D ambiguous. CDR3 region: CASSLAVTTDEAFF. As DNA, the CDR3 is TGCGCCAGCAGCTTGGCGGTGACCACTGATGAAGCTTTCTTT.